This T cell receptor beta chain was retrieved from a study of T cells in Graves' hyperthyroidism and ophthalmopathy. Points from the study as a whole: Among clonotypes expanded in thyroid above 0.001, most were also found in blood.

V was trimmed by 1 base and J by 1 base, leaving 10 bases between them. The CDR3 is 15 amino acids. Newly diagnosed patients aged 18 to 65 had hyperthyroidism of under 2 months' duration. Diagnostic decisions used clinical symptoms, serum thyroxine and TRAb, thyroid ultrasound and orbital computed tomography. From RNA transcripts, TCR beta CDR3 regions were amplified. HTBI primers were employed in a first-round RT-PCR of the TCR CDR3. TCRdb re-analysed the multiplex PCR reads in MiXCR, keeping a single row per CDR3 protein. The table includes approximately 370,000 distinct CDR3 sequences, about 16% detected once. Many counts were recorded for this clonotype. The target antigen is unknown.

The sequenced sample consisted of blood. This TCR derives from a woman aged 25-40 years with Graves' hyperthyroidism. The chain carries TRBV12-3 or TRBV12-4 and TRBJ1-1, with D possibly being TRBD1 (6 bases). This CDR3 is CASSLGQGWNTEAFF. Here the CDR3 DNA reads TGTGCCAGCAGTTTAGGGCAGGGGTGGAACACTGAAGCTTTCTTT.